The 8 T cell receptor beta chains listed next were all sequenced from one sample in a study of tumour-infiltrating T cells in Burkitt lymphoma. Assay: immunoSEQ multiplex PCR; the TCRdb copy retains only in-frame clones and omits some. The sample holds 6,600 or so clones, more than 70% seen once. Sequencing was performed on tumor tissue. The receptors derive from a human donor with Burkitt lymphoma.

The chain couples TRBV30 to TRBJ1-1; no firm D call. The CDR3 totals 14 residues. V was shortened by 2 bases and J by 5 bases, with 15 bases between the two germline ends. CDR1 is GTSNPN, CDR2 SVGIG, per germline (reference sequence). The CDR3 DNA follows: TGTGCCTGGAGTCCGCCCTTACCCTGGACTGAAGCTTTCTTT. It codes for CAWSPPLPWTEAFF.

This chain connects TRBV5-1 to TRBJ2-5, with D possibly matching TRBD2 (5 bases). The CDR3 contains 14 residues. Trimming left V 2 bases short and J 4 bases short, with 12 bases between. CDR1 SGHRS and CDR2 YFSETQ come from the germline V gene. The CDR3 DNA sequence: TGCGCCAGCAGCTTCACCGGGGATTCAGAGACCCAGTACTTC. Translating it yields CASSFTGDSETQYF.

The chain has TRBV6-5 and TRBJ1-5, with D tentatively TRBD1 (6 bases). Germline V gene sequence: CDR1 MNHEY, CDR2 SVGAGI. Trimming shortened V by 6 bases and J by 7 bases, and 13 bases separated the two germline ends. The CDR3 is 13 amino acids. The CDR3 sequence: CASSNRDRQPQHF. DNA for the CDR3: TGTGCCAGCAGCAACAGGGACCGGCAGCCCCAGCATTTT.

V gene TRBV5-1 combines with J gene TRBJ2-7; a possible D gene is TRBD1 (5 bases). The CDR3 has 16 amino acids. CDR1 is SGHRS and CDR2 is YFSETQ in the germline V gene. Trimming shortened V by 0 bases and J by 6 bases, and 19 bases separated the two germline ends. CDR3 sequence reads: CASSLVPGGQGGEQYF. The CDR3 nucleotides read TGCGCCAGCAGCTTGGTACCGGGTGGGCAGGGTGGCGAGCAGTACTTC.

This clone has just one count. The chain employs TRBV18 and TRBJ1-1, with unresolved D. Germline-derived CDR1 and CDR2 are KGHSH and LQKENI. This CDR3 region has 12 residues. The ends were cut back, 11 bases at V and 2 bases at J, with 12 bases in the middle. This CDR3 reads CAGRQPNTEAFF. CDR3 nucleotides: TGTGCCGGCCGGCAACCAAACACTGAAGCTTTCTTT.

The V gene is TRBV11-2, the J gene TRBJ1-5, with D hard to call. The V end lost 1 base, the J end lost 3 bases, and 7 bases lay between the germline ends. The CDR3 has 14 amino acids. CDR1 SGHAT and CDR2 FQNNGV come from the germline V gene. Here the CDR3 DNA reads TGTGCCAGCAGCTTAGCCCCGTTCAATCAGCCCCAGCATTTT. This translates into CASSLAPFNQPQHF.

The chain uses TRBV5-4 and TRBJ2-1; D remains unclear. CDR3 length equals 15 residues. Germline V lookup: CDR1 SGHNT, CDR2 YYREEE (reference sequence). V lost 2 bases, J lost 0 bases, and 9 bases lay in between. CDR3 residues: CASSFRASSYNEQFF. CDR3 DNA: TGTGCCAGCAGCTTTAGGGCAAGCTCCTACAATGAGCAGTTCTTC.

This sequence joins TRBV29-1 and TRBJ1-2, with D perhaps TRBD1 (5 bases). With 6 bases removed from V and 4 bases from J, the gap between germline ends came to 9 bases. The CDR3 spans 11 residues. CDR1 SQVTM and CDR2 ANQGSEA come from the germline V gene. Written as DNA, the CDR3 is TGCAGCGTGGGCGGGGGCTATGGCTACACCTTC. Its protein is CSVGGGYGYTF.